Sequencing of this TCR beta chain was carried out in a study of human T cells and chemical hapten exposure. This clonotype showed up just a few times. Its antigen is not known. Time point defined: patch test 2, 6 weeks after DPC sensitization. The sample's treatment: therapeutic diphenylcyclopropenone sensitization with weekly scalp DPC. Study observations and caveats: Counts of TCRs above 1 in 1000 frequency stayed unchanged with DPC sensitization. Alopecia was present in the donors, so their immune response may differ from healthy people's.

V shed 4 bases and J 0 bases; nucleotides not matched to a gene: 6. Germline V CDR1 and CDR2: SGDLS, YYNGEE. This CDR3 comprises 17 residues. TCRdb reprocessed the RACE reads via MiXCR and lists one record per CDR3 protein. The top ten hold around 5% of the sample, which has about 84,000 distinct CDR3 sequences, less than 11% seen once. Material: whole blood, obtained in connection with sensitization to the hapten diphenylcyclopropenone (DPC). This TCR came from a woman aged 45-59 years with alopecia areata. Some clones in this sample may be carry-over from other donors' samples. The gene calls are TRBV9 and TRBJ2-6; 8 bases are a match to TRBD1. CDR3 in amino acids: CASSPRDRPSGANVLTF. The CDR3 region has the DNA TGTGCCAGCAGCCCTCGGGACAGGCCCTCTGGGGCCAACGTCCTGACTTTC. The complete variable domain, with remaining parts taken from reference TRBV9 and TRBJ2-6, reads DSGVTQTPKHLITATGQRVTLRCSPRSGDLSVYWYQQSLDQGLQFLIQYYNGEERAKGNILERFSAQQFPDLHSELNLSSLELGDSALYFCASSPRDRPSGANVLTFGAGSRLTVL.